Below, 5 T cell receptor beta chains from the same sample are listed, as sequenced in a study of cytomegalovirus exposure and HLA in healthy donors. The study ran its PCR with 60 Vbeta and 13 Jbeta primers. Only in-frame clones appear in the TCRdb table, and some are missing; sequencing was by immunoSEQ multiplex PCR. The sample shows 150,000 to 200,000 clones, more than 70% of them seen only once. Sequencing was performed on PBMCs. All receptors derive from a girl aged 10 to 17 in good health and CMV-seropositive.

V usage is TRBV14 and J usage is TRBJ2-7, with 14 bases lining up with TRBD2. This CDR3 is built from 16 residues. Germline V gene data show CDR1 as SGHDN and CDR2 as FVKESK. With 2 bases clipped from V and 3 bases from J, the junction kept 3 bases outside the gene matches. This chain's CDR3 is CASSQWGLAGDYEQYF. The CDR3 coding sequence is TGTGCCAGCAGCCAATGGGGACTAGCGGGAGACTACGAGCAGTACTTC.

This chain joins TRBV6-6 and TRBJ2-3, with TRBD2 matching over 9 bases. Losses at the gene ends were 6 bases for V and 4 bases for J; bases not matched to a gene: 11. The V gene's germline CDR1 is MNHNY and CDR2 SVGAGI (reference sequence). CDR3 length: 16 residues. This CDR3 reads CASRPRASGIADTQYF. CDR3 sequence (DNA): TGTGCCAGCAGACCCCGAGCTAGCGGGATCGCAGATACGCAGTATTTT.

The chain combines TRBV30 with TRBJ2-3; D not resolved. This CDR3 comprises 12 residues. Germline V gives CDR1 GTSNPN, CDR2 SVGIG (reference sequence). The germline V and J ends were trimmed by 4 bases and 6 bases, with 11 bases remaining between them. The CDR3 is CAWTTYGDTQYF. DNA for the CDR3: TGTGCCTGGACCACGTACGGGGATACGCAGTATTTT.

The gene calls are TRBV5-4 and TRBJ1-2, with TRBD1 identical over 7 bases. Germline lookup yields CDR1 SGHNT and CDR2 YYREEE (reference sequence). Trimming at V came to 2 bases and at J to 8 bases, leaving 6 bases not matched to a gene. The CDR3 length is 13 residues. The CDR3 DNA sequence: TGTGCCAGCAGCTTTAAGGGGGCGGGAGGCTACACCTTC. Residues: CASSFKGAGGYTF.

This clone came up once. The J gene is TRBJ2-1, the V gene TRBV27; possible D gene TRBD1, 6 bases. The length of the CDR3 is 16 residues. V was pared by 5 bases and J by 4 bases, with 18 bases between. The germline gives CDR1 MNHEY, CDR2 SMNVEV (reference sequence). The CDR3 spells CASSPLQGRSYNEQFF. In DNA, the CDR3 is TGTGCCAGCAGTCCCCTACAGGGACGATCTTACAATGAGCAGTTCTTC.